The rows below give T cell receptor beta chains drawn from one sample of a study of T cells expressing NK-cell markers. TCRdb re-called the 5' RACE reads; every CDR3 protein appears as one record, without DNA. In total, the table holds 440,000 or so distinct CDR3 sequences. Sequencing was done on a sample of blood T cells: a sorted CD56 or NKG2C T cell subset, CD4+ or CD8+ T cells, or bulk PBMC T cells (not recorded which). All receptors derive from a woman between 18 and 75 years old in good health. Each CDR3 is given with its conserved first and last residue.

>TRBJ2-3|TRBV20-1
CSARDPAGGTDTQYF
>TRBJ2-7|TRBV7-2
CASSSWTGEGYEQYF
>TRBJ1-4|TRBV14
CASSQQGSSGKLFF
>TRBJ1-6|TRBV7-8
CASSLAGVNSPLHF
>TRBJ2-7|TRBV10-3
CAISESRGRGEQYF
>TRBJ2-1|TRBV3-1
CASGSGGAGGEQFF
>TRBJ2-1|TRBV11-2
CASSSRFGQDSSYNEQFF
>TRBJ2-6|TRBV12-3/TRBV12-4
CASSWGSGANVLTF
>TRBJ2-3|TRBV20-1
CSALRRDGTDTQYF
>TRBJ1-6|TRBV20-1
CSASPSLNSPLHF
>TRBJ1-2|TRBV20-1
CSASHGSYGYTF
>TRBJ1-6|TRBV12-3/TRBV12-4
CASSRDARNSPLHF
>TRBJ2-7|TRBV28
CASSFGLVSYEQYF
>TRBJ2-1|TRBV6-1
CASSSLAPPAYNEQFF
>TRBJ2-3|TRBV5-4
CASSFDSLNTDTQYF
>TRBJ2-7|TRBV2
CASSKNPKENRDEQYF
>TRBJ1-6|TRBV4-1
CASSPRRNLNSPLHF
>TRBJ2-7|TRBV20-1
CSASYRVYEQYF
>TRBJ1-2|TRBV7-3
CASSLKQGDGYTF
>TRBJ2-5|TRBV5-5
CASSLWRETQYF
>TRBJ2-5|TRBV6-1
CASSTGTGFDQETQYF
>TRBJ2-1|TRBV7-6
CASSLVMGPWNEQFF
>TRBJ2-5|TRBV29-1
CSAGLAAGETQYF
>TRBJ2-1|TRBV11-1
CASSLDGPGQPYNEQFF
>TRBJ2-7|TRBV5-1
CASSVDNYYEQYF
>TRBJ2-1|TRBV12-3/TRBV12-4
CASSWDRNEQFF
>TRBJ2-6|TRBV2
CAGVKGGTQGGANVLTF
>TRBJ2-2|TRBV4-3
CASSQEQIGELFF
>TRBJ2-7|TRBV6-2/TRBV6-3
CASSHPTSGTYEQYF
>TRBJ2-7|TRBV29-1
CSVEEISAPYEQYF
>TRBJ1-5|TRBV24-1
CATSDRKGPYGNQPQHF
>TRBJ2-1|TRBV20-1
CSASGTRGNNEQFF
>TRBJ1-5|TRBV21-1
CAGGNRRVDQPQHF
>TRBJ2-3|TRBV12-3/TRBV12-4
CASRPQGKVRTDTQYF
>TRBJ2-3|TRBV20-1
CSARDRASGGSRTDTQYF
>TRBJ2-5|TRBV14
CASSQEMDYQETQYF
>TRBJ2-3|TRBV29-1
CSILGTSGIGTDTQYF